Listed below are T cell receptor beta chains from one sample, sequenced in a study of sequential checkpoint blockade in melanoma. Generated by immunoSEQ multiplex PCR, the TCRdb table keeps only in-frame clones and is missing some. Found here are 12,000 or so clones, about four fifths of them singletons; the top ten hold approximately 55%. Material: CD8+ T cells sorted from blood (inferred from file names), obtained from a patient given nivolumab and ipilimumab in sequence. The receptor set was obtained from a human donor with melanoma. CDR3s include the opening cysteine and the closing phenylalanine or tryptophan.

CDR3 protein: CASSLEQASVDTQYF
V gene: TRBV5-1
CDR3 length: 15
J gene: TRBJ2-3

CDR3 protein: CASSPTGNYGYTF
V gene: TRBV7-9
CDR3 length: 13
J gene: TRBJ1-2

CDR3 protein: CASSKPGTSPSTDTQYF
V gene: TRBV28
CDR3 length: 17
J gene: TRBJ2-3

CDR3 protein: CASSKDGGNAEAFF
V gene: TRBV4-3
CDR3 length: 14
J gene: TRBJ1-1

CDR3 protein: CASMLAENTGELFF
V gene: TRBV27
CDR3 length: 14
J gene: TRBJ2-2

CDR3 protein: CASSLGRGSAPYEQYF
V gene: TRBV7-9
CDR3 length: 16
J gene: NA

CDR3 protein: CASSDNRAYGYTF
V gene: TRBV7-8
CDR3 length: 13
J gene: TRBJ1-2

CDR3 protein: CASSIHGNQPQHF
V gene: TRBV19
CDR3 length: 13
J gene: TRBJ1-5

CDR3 protein: CSVEEVDSNYGYTF
V gene: TRBV29-1
CDR3 length: 14
J gene: TRBJ1-2

CDR3 protein: CASSLFGTGSYNEQFF
V gene: TRBV28
CDR3 length: 16
J gene: TRBJ2-1

CDR3 protein: CASSQDYRGSDKQYF
V gene: TRBV4-3
CDR3 length: 15
J gene: TRBJ2-7

CDR3 protein: CASSNRDRGETQYF
V gene: TRBV7-9
CDR3 length: 14
J gene: TRBJ2-5

CDR3 protein: CASSQDSFGGNNEQFF
V gene: TRBV4-3
CDR3 length: 16
J gene: TRBJ2-1

CDR3 protein: CASSLSISDRGSYEQYF
V gene: TRBV5-1
CDR3 length: 17
J gene: TRBJ2-7

CDR3 protein: CASSLTDYSTDTQYF
V gene: TRBV5-4
CDR3 length: 15
J gene: TRBJ2-3

CDR3 protein: CASRISVSGANVLTF
V gene: TRBV6-5
CDR3 length: 15
J gene: TRBJ2-6

CDR3 protein: CASSLEAGVFHEQYF
V gene: TRBV5-1
CDR3 length: 15
J gene: NA

CDR3 protein: CASSQEPGGDTQYF
V gene: TRBV4-3
CDR3 length: 14
J gene: TRBJ2-3

CDR3 protein: CASSGGQGSSPLHF
V gene: TRBV6-5
CDR3 length: 14
J gene: TRBJ1-6

CDR3 protein: CASSQGQGSNQPQHF
V gene: TRBV4-2
CDR3 length: 15
J gene: TRBJ1-5

CDR3 protein: CASSLARVTDTQYF
V gene: TRBV5-5
CDR3 length: 14
J gene: TRBJ2-3

CDR3 protein: CASSQEEGIGSGANVLTF
V gene: TRBV4-2
CDR3 length: 18
J gene: TRBJ2-6

CDR3 protein: CASSQEGGGYDEQFF
V gene: TRBV9
CDR3 length: 15
J gene: TRBJ2-1

CDR3 protein: CAWARDLSYEQYF
V gene: TRBV30
CDR3 length: 13
J gene: TRBJ2-7

CDR3 protein: CASSAADRGVYEQYF
V gene: TRBV7-9
CDR3 length: 15
J gene: TRBJ2-7

CDR3 protein: CASSEGTSGSNEQFF
V gene: TRBV9
CDR3 length: 15
J gene: TRBJ2-1

CDR3 protein: CASSLVGGGGNQPQHF
V gene: TRBV7-8
CDR3 length: 16
J gene: TRBJ1-5

CDR3 protein: CASSYFSGGTEAFF
V gene: TRBV6-5
CDR3 length: 14
J gene: TRBJ1-1

CDR3 protein: CASRRGSYFDNEQFF
V gene: TRBV6-6
CDR3 length: 15
J gene: TRBJ2-1

CDR3 protein: CASNPTGGSNQPQHF
V gene: TRBV19
CDR3 length: 15
J gene: TRBJ1-5

CDR3 protein: CAIRQKESLTDTQYF
V gene: TRBV10-3
CDR3 length: 15
J gene: TRBJ2-3

CDR3 protein: CASSIWGGNYGYTF
V gene: TRBV19
CDR3 length: 14
J gene: TRBJ1-2

CDR3 protein: CASSPGTGTYEQYF
V gene: TRBV5-6
CDR3 length: 14
J gene: TRBJ2-7

CDR3 protein: CATEDRDVEQYF
V gene: TRBV10-3
CDR3 length: 12
J gene: TRBJ2-7

CDR3 protein: CASSPGLARQETQYF
V gene: TRBV5-1
CDR3 length: 15
J gene: TRBJ2-5

CDR3 protein: CASSMTSGGVNEQFF
V gene: TRBV19
CDR3 length: 15
J gene: TRBJ2-1

CDR3 protein: CASSGSWNSPLHF
V gene: TRBV10-1
CDR3 length: 13
J gene: TRBJ1-6

CDR3 protein: CAWSEGQSNQPQHF
V gene: TRBV30
CDR3 length: 14
J gene: TRBJ1-5

CDR3 protein: CASSPSGGSRDRETQYF
V gene: TRBV5-1
CDR3 length: 17
J gene: TRBJ2-5

CDR3 protein: CASSESTNYEQYF
V gene: TRBV25-1
CDR3 length: 13
J gene: TRBJ2-7

CDR3 protein: CASRTKLGELFF
V gene: TRBV5-6
CDR3 length: 12
J gene: TRBJ2-2

CDR3 protein: CASSSRQWDYEQYF
V gene: TRBV5-6
CDR3 length: 14
J gene: TRBJ2-7

CDR3 protein: CASSGSRTDKNIQYF
V gene: TRBV7-9
CDR3 length: 15
J gene: TRBJ2-4

CDR3 protein: CASSFRGGWDTEAFF
V gene: TRBV5-4
CDR3 length: 15
J gene: TRBJ1-1

CDR3 protein: CASTSRGQGTKETQYF
V gene: TRBV28
CDR3 length: 16
J gene: TRBJ2-5

CDR3 protein: CASSVGQGSGRNTDTQYF
V gene: TRBV9
CDR3 length: 18
J gene: TRBJ2-3

CDR3 protein: CASSLGGAHNYGYTF
V gene: TRBV7-9
CDR3 length: 15
J gene: TRBJ1-2

CDR3 protein: CASNSRDTTYEQYF
V gene: TRBV6-1
CDR3 length: 14
J gene: TRBJ2-7

CDR3 protein: CASSQFGDTQYF
V gene: TRBV19
CDR3 length: 12
J gene: TRBJ2-3

CDR3 protein: CASSGVQTGGKYEQYF
V gene: TRBV2
CDR3 length: 16
J gene: TRBJ2-7

CDR3 protein: CASSLGTSPYNEQFF
V gene: TRBV4-3
CDR3 length: 15
J gene: TRBJ2-1

CDR3 protein: CASSQETGGYNEQFF
V gene: TRBV4-3
CDR3 length: 15
J gene: TRBJ2-1